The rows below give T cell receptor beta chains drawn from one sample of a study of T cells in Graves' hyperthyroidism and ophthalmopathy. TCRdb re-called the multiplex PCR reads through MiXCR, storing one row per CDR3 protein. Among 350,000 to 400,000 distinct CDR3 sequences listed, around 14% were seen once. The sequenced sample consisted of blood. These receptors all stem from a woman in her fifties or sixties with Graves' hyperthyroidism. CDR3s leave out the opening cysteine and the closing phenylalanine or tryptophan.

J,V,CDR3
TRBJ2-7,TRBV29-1,SALRVDSYEQY
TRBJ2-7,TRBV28,ASRGPDRVGEQY
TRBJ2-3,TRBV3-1,ASSQGDYPNTQY
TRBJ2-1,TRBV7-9,ASRLGLADYNEQF
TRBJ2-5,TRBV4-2,ASSQGGGPSQETQY
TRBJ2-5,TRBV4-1,ASSRQGLAGVAWAQETQY
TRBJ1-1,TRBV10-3,AISLTGSNTEAF
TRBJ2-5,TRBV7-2,AAAASGYFQETQY
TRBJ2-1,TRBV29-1,SASGTNNNEQF
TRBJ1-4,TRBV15,ATSRDRGPEKLF
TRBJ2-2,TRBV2,ASTRGQANTGELF
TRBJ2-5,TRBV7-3,ASSPLGGARETQY
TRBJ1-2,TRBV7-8,ASSLVPTGGIYGYT
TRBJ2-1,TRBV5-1,ASSLQGISYNEQF
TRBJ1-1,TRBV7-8,ASSMGQITEAF
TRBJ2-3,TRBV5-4,ASSFSTGYDTQY
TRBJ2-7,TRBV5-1,ASSPGYRVSYEQY
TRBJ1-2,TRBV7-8,ASSLERQGTGYT
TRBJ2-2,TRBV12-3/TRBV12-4,ASSLGLGSTGELF
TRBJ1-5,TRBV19,ASSIDPYGTGFSLGNQPQH
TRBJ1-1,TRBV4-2,ASSQVRTSMGAF
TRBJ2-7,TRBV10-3,AIRVPGTEQY
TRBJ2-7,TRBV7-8,ASSPRDRVPYEQY
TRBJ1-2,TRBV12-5,ASGLVHPQVGPLYGYT
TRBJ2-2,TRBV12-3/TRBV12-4,ASRSLAAEGELF
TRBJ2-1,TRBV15,ATSRGGTGAHEQF
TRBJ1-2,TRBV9,ASSRSRGPETGYT
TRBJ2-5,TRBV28,ASSPAGIQETQY
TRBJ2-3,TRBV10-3,AISRSDTQY
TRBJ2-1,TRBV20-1,SAPSRLAGDNEQF
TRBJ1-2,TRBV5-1,ASSSERGRYGYT
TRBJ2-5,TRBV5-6,ASSLWGPQETQY
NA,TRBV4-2,ASSRLAGTLNNEQY
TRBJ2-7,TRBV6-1,ASSEGQNFSYEQY
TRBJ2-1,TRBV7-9,ASSLGLAGAYEQF
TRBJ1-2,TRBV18,ASSRDRVDDGYT
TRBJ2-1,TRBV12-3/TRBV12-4,ASSFAKGTGGNNEQF
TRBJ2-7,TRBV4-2,ASSQQADSSYEQY
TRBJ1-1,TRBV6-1,ASTYDRQGFAF
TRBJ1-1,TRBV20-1,SAREGQGLNTEAF
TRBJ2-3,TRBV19,ASSPWGTGETDTQY
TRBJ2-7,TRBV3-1,ASSYSGSGEQY
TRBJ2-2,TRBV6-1,ASIAGKSRGELF
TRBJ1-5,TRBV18,ASSRGQGGSNQPQH
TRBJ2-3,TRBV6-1,ASSERLVTASTDTQY
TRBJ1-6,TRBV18,ASSLRTVDSPLH
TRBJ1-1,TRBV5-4,ASSISGTEAF
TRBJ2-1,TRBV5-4,ASSTDYNNEQF
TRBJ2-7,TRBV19,ASSSGTRGAYEQY
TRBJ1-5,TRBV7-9,ASSLWAGDHSNQPQH
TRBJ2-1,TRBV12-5,ASTKATSYNEQF
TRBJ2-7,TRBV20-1,SAGGRANEQY
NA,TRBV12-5,ASASDGLAVSSYNEQY
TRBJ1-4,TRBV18,ASSPRGLDEKLF
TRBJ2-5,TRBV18,ASSPTDRATWY
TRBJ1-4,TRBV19,ASTQMGQAREKLF
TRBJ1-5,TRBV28,ASRKVSYSNQPQH
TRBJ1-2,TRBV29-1,SVEDPGGDGYT
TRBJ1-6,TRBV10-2,ASSHRPGQGTDSPLH
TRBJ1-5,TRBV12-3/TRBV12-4,ASRQQGAFQPQH